This TCR beta chain appears in the sequencing data of a study of T-cell memory formation after mild COVID-19. TCRdb independently ran MiXCR on the 5' RACE reads; one entry per CDR3 protein. The sample consists of about 560,000 distinct CDR3 sequences, about a fifth of them appearing once. The sample holds a few counts of this clonotype. CDR1 and CDR2 from the germline V gene are SNHLY and FYNNEI. This CDR3 has 16 residues. V shed 3 bases and J 2 bases; nucleotides not matched to a gene: 6. The TCR sequence derives from an adult woman who had mild COVID-19 (a few samples of this study predate the infection). Cell type and time point are not known. The V call is TRBV2, the J call TRBJ1-2, with 10 bases matching TRBD1. Sequences were obtained from PBMCs or a T cell subset sorted from them (not recorded which). Here the CDR3 reads CASSDPGTGENYGYTF. Here the CDR3 DNA reads TGTGCCAGCAGTGACCCCGGGACAGGGGAAAACTATGGCTACACCTTC. Complete variable domain (other parts from reference TRBV2 and TRBJ1-2): EPEVTQTPSHQVTQMGQEVILRCVPISNHLYFYWYRQILGQKVEFLVSFYNNEISEKSEIFDDQFSVERPDGSNFTLKIRSTKLEDSAMYFCASSDPGTGENYGYTFGSGTRLTVV.